This T cell receptor (beta chain) was captured by sequencing in a study of regulatory T cells in long-lasting Graves disease. The time point: persistent/refractory GD, antithyroid drugs over 5 years with positive TRAb. PBMC RNA served as the TCR library source. Those enrolled as patients came out of an endocrinology department in Xi'an, China. This clonotype was picked up many times. Libraries of TCR beta came from iRepertoire HTBI primers plus Arm-PCR of CDR3 regions. Using its own MiXCR run on the multiplex PCR reads, TCRdb lists one record per CDR3 protein. The sample includes 400,000 to 500,000 distinct CDR3 sequences, about 22% of them seen just once. This clonotype was obtained from a female donor with Graves disease. The sequenced sample was peripheral blood mononuclear cells (PBMCs), obtained when the disease was refractory, from a patient treated with antithyroid drugs.

This CDR3 reads CASSSWGTKNSPLHF. DNA of the CDR3: TGTGCCAGCAGTTCCTGGGGGACAAAAAATTCACCCCTCCACTTT. This chain joins TRBV11-2 and TRBJ1-6; tentative D call: TRBD1 (6 bases). V was trimmed by 6 bases and J by 7 bases, leaving 16 bases between them. The CDR3 contains 15 residues. CDR1 is SGHAT and CDR2 is FQNNGV in the germline V gene.